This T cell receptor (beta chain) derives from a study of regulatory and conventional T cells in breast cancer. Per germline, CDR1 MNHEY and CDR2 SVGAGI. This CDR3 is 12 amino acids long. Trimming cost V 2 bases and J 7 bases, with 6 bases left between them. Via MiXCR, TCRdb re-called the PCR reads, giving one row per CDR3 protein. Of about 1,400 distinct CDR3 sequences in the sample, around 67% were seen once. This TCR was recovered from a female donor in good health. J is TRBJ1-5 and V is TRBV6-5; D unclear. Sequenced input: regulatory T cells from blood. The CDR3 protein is CASSYGGQPQHF. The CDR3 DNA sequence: TGTGCCAGCAGTTACGGAGGACAGCCCCAGCATTTT.